The 6 T cell receptor beta chains in this list originate from one sample, sequenced in a study of T cells in women clearing cervical HPV infection. TCRdb keeps only in-frame clones here, not all; method: immunoSEQ multiplex PCR. The sample data list 25,000 to 35,000 clones. Sequencing input: blood buffy coat. The receptors were sampled from a woman between 18 and 70 years old with a cervical HPV16 infection that either progressed to CIN3+ or cleared (not recorded which).

Remarks on this clone: The DNA ends 3 residues before the CDR3 does, and the rest of the CDR3 is filled in from the germline J gene. The chain employs TRBV20-1 and TRBJ2-5, with a possible D match to TRBD1 (5 bases). The CDR3 is 12 amino acids. Germline lookup yields CDR1 DFQATT and CDR2 SNEGSKA (reference sequence). Trimming left V 6 bases short and J 0 bases short, with 8 bases between. The CDR3 sequence: CSARQYQETQYF. CDR3 DNA, as far as it was read: TGCAGTGCGCGACAGTACCAAGAGACC.

Concerning this clone: The CDR3 end falls 3 residues outside the read, so it is completed with the germline J gene. This chain joins TRBV5-1 and TRBJ1-5; D is ambiguous. The V gene lost 0 bases and the J gene lost 1 base, with 5 bases spanning the gap. Looked up from germline, CDR1 is SGHRS and CDR2 is YFSETQ. The CDR3 spans 14 residues. CDR3 DNA (partial): TGCGCCAGCAGCTTGGAGGGCAGCAATCAGCCC. Residues: CASSLEGSNQP. The entire CDR3 reads CASSLEGSNQPQHF.

For this clone: The CDR3 is cut off 3 residues early in the read; its end comes from the germline J gene. The rearrangement uses TRBV7-9 and TRBJ2-3; D call uncertain. V lost 5 bases to trimming and J lost 6 bases, with 12 bases between them. The CDR3 runs 13 residues. The germline CDR1 and CDR2 sequences are SEHNR and FQNEAQ (reference sequence). The covered CDR3 bases are TGTGCCAGCAGCGTAAACCTCAGGGATACG. This gives the protein CASSVNLRDT. Given in full, the CDR3 is CASSVNLRDTQYF.

As concerns this clone: The read falls 3 residues short of the CDR3 end, and the missing part is taken from the germline J gene. The genes are TRBV14 and TRBJ2-5; TRBD2 matches 7 bases. The V segment lost 4 bases and the J segment 2 bases; nucleotides outside the gene matches: 7. In germline, CDR1 is SGHDN, CDR2 FVKESK. The CDR3 runs to 15 residues. The CDR3: CASSLPLAEQETQYF. The CDR3 DNA, read in part, is TGTGCCAGCAGCCTCCCCCTAGCGGAGCAAGAGACC.

Note on this clone: Compared with germline, one end of the junction differs, possibly owing to a read error. The read terminates 3 residues before the CDR3 end, so the remaining end is supplied by the germline J gene. The V and J genes are TRBV10-1 and TRBJ2-3, with D maybe TRBD2 (6 bases). This CDR3 comprises 15 residues. CDR1 and CDR2 (germline): WNHNN, SYGVQD (reference sequence). The CDR3 bases that were read are TGCGCCAGCAGTGAGTCTAGCGGAGGTTCAGAGACG. Its translation: CASSESSGGSET. The CDR3 reads in full as CASSESSGGSETQYF.

Partial CDR3 DNA: TGTGCCAGTACCGACAAACGAGATGGC. This codes for CASTDKRDG. In full, the CDR3 is CASTDKRDGYTF. The rearrangement joins TRBV19 to TRBJ1-2, with D hard to call. The sequence runs out 3 residues before the end of the CDR3; the remainder is reconstructed from the germline J gene. Trimming stripped 7 bases from V and 6 bases from J, with 12 bases between. CDR3 size: 12 residues. Looked up from germline, CDR1 is LNHDA and CDR2 is SQIVND (reference sequence).